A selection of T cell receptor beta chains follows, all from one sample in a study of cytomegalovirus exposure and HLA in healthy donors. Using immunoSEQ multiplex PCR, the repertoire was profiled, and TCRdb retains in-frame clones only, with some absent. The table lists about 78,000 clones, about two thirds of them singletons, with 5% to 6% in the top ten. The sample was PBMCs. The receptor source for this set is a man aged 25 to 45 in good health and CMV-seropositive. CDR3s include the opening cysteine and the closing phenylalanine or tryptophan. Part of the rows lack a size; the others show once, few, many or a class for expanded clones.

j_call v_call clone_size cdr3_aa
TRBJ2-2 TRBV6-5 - CASLSFTGELFF
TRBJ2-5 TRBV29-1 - CSVDPSIGETQYF
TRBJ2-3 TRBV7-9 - CASSTVGADTQYF
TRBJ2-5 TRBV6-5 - CASNSSPFETQYF
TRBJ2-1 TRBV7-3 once CASSPGLAGENEQFF
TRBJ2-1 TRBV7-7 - CASSPGTGGNNEQFF
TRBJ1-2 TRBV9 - CASGGGTNYGYTF
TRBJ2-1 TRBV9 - CASSVGTSGSNEQFF
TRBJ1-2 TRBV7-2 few CASSYPGQGGYTF
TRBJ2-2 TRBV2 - CASSEVGGGIAGELFF
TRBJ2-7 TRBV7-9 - CASSPDWTGTIYEQYF
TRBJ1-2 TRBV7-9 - CASSFAFTEGYTF
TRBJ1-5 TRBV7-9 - CASSLAPGSNQPQHF
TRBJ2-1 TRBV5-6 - CASSSHGLYSYNEQFF
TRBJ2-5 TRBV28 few CASSSLSGRAGETQYF
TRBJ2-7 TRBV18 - CASSPWTGVEQYF
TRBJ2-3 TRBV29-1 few CSGRGSLYTSTDTQYF
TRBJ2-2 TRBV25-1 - CASRTDRVTGELFF
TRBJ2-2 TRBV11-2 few CASSLVQGAGGELFF
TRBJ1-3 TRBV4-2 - CASSQRGNSGNTIYF
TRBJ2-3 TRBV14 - CASSQVREDTQYF
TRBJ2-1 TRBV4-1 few CASSQDRDREAEQFF
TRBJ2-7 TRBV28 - CASIGVPALSYNEQYF
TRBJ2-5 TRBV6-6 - CASSYSASGESVTQYF
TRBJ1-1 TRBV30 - CACNRGLYTEAFF